This paragraph covers one T cell receptor beta chain sequence. Its cognate antigen has yet to be identified. No base quality information exists; no much larger clone differs at one position. The CDR3 regions of human TCRbeta chains were analyzed by immunosequencing. Under the source paper's analysis protocol: TCRs in the repertoires were compared against a reference library of SARS-CoV-2-specific TCRs that had been generated with the MIRA antigen-specificity platform. Breadth was defined as the fraction of unique TCRs that were SARS-CoV-2-associated, and depth was defined as the fraction of total T cells that were SARS-CoV-2-associated. Using the MIRA data, each spike-specific TCR was mapped to the spike region that the TCR reacts to and placed in a CD4 or CD8 class. Log10-transformed breadth and depth values were compared by one-way ANOVA with Sidak's multiple comparisons tests. The table comes from immuneACCESS by way of TCRdb, which keeps in-frame sequences with V and J called. Part of the clones is missing from these tables; in studies checked, under half for an unresolved V gene and the rest for unknown reasons. That table supplies the V and J calls and clone size; D and trimming were determined from the DNA. The sample table holds over 150,000 clones, of which just over 85% were seen once. The ten top clones hold 0.49% of the sample.

The data belong to a study of T cell responses to AZD1222 COVID-19 vaccine (dated by TCRdb to the early 2020s). Study-level background: AZD1222 recipients whose second dose came at about 4 weeks and those whose second dose came at about 12 weeks were combined into one group, since spike-specific TCR depth and breadth did not differ between the two schedules. TCR sequencing covered over 230 trial participants: about 210 given two doses of AZD1222 and 26 given two doses of MenACWY control vaccine. Trial participants were enrolled by age into subgroups of 18-55, 56-69 and 70-plus years, and about 150, 27 and 61 TCR-sequenced participants, respectively, were included in these subgroups.

Taken from cysteine to phenylalanine, the CDR3 has 13 residues. Of the read, only the CDR3 DNA is kept; its 39 bases are in frame from base 1. CDR1 SGDLS and CDR2 YYNGEE are derived from the germline V gene. Germline trimming: 5 bases from V, 8 bases from J; junction bases outside gene matches: 9. The time point label for this specimen denotes: baseline before first vaccination. Vaccinee samples were obtained from the UK trials COV001 and COV002, which included a single-blind randomized controlled phase 2/3 trial of AZD1222 (ChAdOx1 nCoV-19) in healthy adults. Trial participant PBMC samples were collected at day 0 and day 28 after the second dose for TCRbeta chain sequencing. The paper's findings and limits, for the study overall: After two AZD1222 doses, both the breadth and the depth of spike-specific TCRs were significantly higher than at day 0 and than in MenACWY recipients. Participants were mostly white British, with more females than males. The authors suggested clonal diversity may have been underestimated. No day 14 peak-response samples were available, so repertoires were characterized only after the peak T cell response. Vaccine-associated CD4 TCRs spanned the whole spike protein, with dominant responses in regions 160-218 and 743-854. Only 5 to 7 AZD1222 recipients were SARS-CoV-2 seropositive at baseline, limiting conclusions about previously exposed vaccinees. The 56-69-year group was small, and its depth increase did not reach significance, likely because of low power. Reportedly, almost half of the unique spike-specific TCRs recognized epitopes lying outside the regions that are mutated in the B.1.351 and B.1.1.7 variants.

This specimen consisted of peripheral blood, obtained on day 0 of AZD1222 vaccination. The chain joins TRBV9 to TRBJ1-2, with 7 central nucleotides matching TRBD1. The TCR sequence derives from an adult in good health. The nucleotide sequence is given as TGTGCCAGCAGGGTCGGGACAGATGACGGCTACACCTTC. Its translation is CASRVGTDDGYTF.